This is a list of T cell receptor beta chains from one sample in a study of tumor and adjacent non-tumor tissue in lung cancer. TCRdb re-called the multiplex PCR reads with MiXCR, one entry per CDR3 protein. The table lists approximately 100,000 distinct CDR3 sequences, approximately 60% of them singletons. The specimen was distant non-tumor lung tissue. All receptors come from a man aged 30 to 39 with non-small cell lung cancer. Both conserved end residues are part of each CDR3. The D gene is left open where the match is weak. Size tells how often a clone was seen (once, few, many) or the class of an expanded clone, and some rows leave it out.

>.|TRBV6-2/TRBV6-3|TRBD1|TRBJ2-3
TGTGTCAGCTGTTTAGGACAGGGTGTCCAGCCCCAGTATTTT
CVSCLGQGVQPQYF
>few|TRBV24-1|.|TRBJ1-5
TGTGCCACCAGTAAGGGGGATCAGCCCCAGCATTTT
CATSKGDQPQHF
>many|TRBV6-2/TRBV6-3|.|TRBJ2-1
TGTGCCAGCAGTGTAACAGCCTACAATGAGCAGTTCTTC
CASSVTAYNEQFF
>many|TRBV6-5|.|TRBJ2-1
TGTGCCAGCAGTTATGACTCCAATTCCTACAATGAGCAGTTCTTC
CASSYDSNSYNEQFF
>.|TRBV20-1|.|TRBJ2-7
TGCAGTGCCCCCCGTGGCGGAGAAGCCTGCGAGCAGCACTTC
CSAPRGGEACEQHF
>.|TRBV6-5|.|TRBJ2-3
TGTGCTAGCAGTTACTCTAAACAGTTCACAGATACGCAGTATTTT
CASSYSKQFTDTQYF
>.|TRBV30|TRBD2|TRBJ2-1
TGTGCCTGGAGACTAGCGGGAGGAGGTGAGCAGTTCTTC
CAWRLAGGGEQFF
>.|TRBV5-6|.|TRBJ1-5
TGTGCCAGCAGACAGGTGAATAAGCCCCAGCATTTT
CASRQVNKPQHF
>.|TRBV6-2/TRBV6-3|.|TRBJ2-3
TGTGCCAGCAGTAGGGCGCATCGGAGCGGAAGTACAGATATGCAGTATTTT
CASSRAHRSGSTDMQYF
>.|TRBV29-1|.|TRBJ2-7
TGCAGCTATCGACACGGAAGGAACGGGCAGTACTTC
CSYRHGRNGQYF
>.|TRBV7-9|.|TRBJ2-1
TGTGCCAGCAGTAACATAGGGGGGAAGCCCGATGAGCAGTTCTTC
CASSNIGGKPDEQFF
>many|TRBV4-1|.|TRBJ2-2
TGCGCCAGCAGCCAAGTGGTCGGCGGGGAGCTGTTTTTT
CASSQVVGGELFF
>few|TRBV6-6|TRBD2|TRBJ2-2
TGTGCCAGCAGGAAACTAGCGCGGAACACCGTGGAGTTGTTTTTT
CASRKLARNTVELFF
>.|TRBV20-1|TRBD2|TRBJ2-1
TGCAGTGTCGTCGGGGAGGGCAACAAAGAACAGTTCTTC
CSVVGEGNKEQFF
>many|TRBV7-9|TRBD1|TRBJ2-1
TGTGCCAGCAGCTCCCAGGGGGCGGGGCCGTACAATGAGCAGTTCTTC
CASSSQGAGPYNEQFF
>.|TRBV7-8|.|TRBJ1-6
TGTGCCAGCAGCATAGTTAGGGGGACCTATAATTCACCCCTCCACTTT
CASSIVRGTYNSPLHF
>.|TRBV6-5|.|TRBJ1-1
TGTGCCATCAGTCTCGGAGGCATGAACACTGAAGCTTTCTTT
CAISLGGMNTEAFF
>many|TRBV28|.|TRBJ1-5
TGTGCCAGCTCAACCCCACCGGGCAATCAGCCCCAGCATTTT
CASSTPPGNQPQHF
>few|TRBV6-4|TRBD2|TRBJ2-1
TGTGCCAGCAGTGAGGGACTAGCGGGAGGGTACAATGAGCAGTTCTTC
CASSEGLAGGYNEQFF
>few|TRBV29-1|.|TRBJ1-5
TGCAGCGTTGGGGACGGGACACCAAATCAGCCCCAGCATTTT
CSVGDGTPNQPQHF
>.|TRBV4-2|.|TRBJ2-3
TGTGCCAGTAGCCAAGGCAGGGACATGTCCCGCACAGATACGCAGTATTTT
CASSQGRDMSRTDTQYF
>.|TRBV28|.|TRBJ2-7
TGTGCCAGCAGTTTATCATCGGGGGCAAATTACGAGCAGTACTTC
CASSLSSGANYEQYF
>.|TRBV4-3|TRBD2|TRBJ2-1
TGCGCCAGCAGCCAATGGCTAGCGGGGTACAATGAGCAGTTCTTC
CASSQWLAGYNEQFF
>many|TRBV28|TRBD2|TRBJ2-1
TGTGCCAGCAGCTATCCTCGGGGGGAGGGATTGCGCAATGAGCAGTTCTTC
CASSYPRGEGLRNEQFF
>.|TRBV20-1|.|TRBJ1-6
TGCGGTACTAGAGACTGGACTATTAATTCACCCCTCCACTTT
CGTRDWTINSPLHF
>few|TRBV5-1|.|TRBJ1-5
TGCGCCAGCAGCCGTCGGGGGGATCAGCCCCAGCATTTT
CASSRRGDQPQHF
>.|TRBV5-4|.|TRBJ2-7
TGTGCCAGCAGCTTGGTTGTTGTAGCGAGTAACTCCTACGAGCATTACTTC
CASSLVVVASNSYEHYF
>.|TRBV11-2|.|TRBJ1-3
TGTGCGAGCGGCTTAGTGAGGTTCGGAAACACCATATATTTT
CASGLVRFGNTIYF
>many|TRBV4-1|.|TRBJ2-1
TGCGCCAGCAGCCAAGCGTACGGGGAAGGGTCCTACAATGAGCAGTTCTTC
CASSQAYGEGSYNEQFF
>.|TRBV11-2|TRBD1|TRBJ1-1
TGTGCCAGCAGTTCTATCAGCAGGGGGAGCACTGAGGCTTTCTTT
CASSSISRGSTEAFF
>.|TRBV6-5|.|TRBJ2-4
TGTGTCAGCAGGGAGGGGGCAGGGGACATTCAGAACTTC
CVSREGAGDIQNF
>.|TRBV6-4|.|TRBJ2-1
TGTGCCAGCAGTGACTCAGCGGGTTCCTACAATGGGCAGTTCTTC
CASSDSAGSYNGQFF
>many|TRBV5-6|.|TRBJ1-2
TGTGCCAGCAGCTTGGACACTAACTATGGCTACACCTTC
CASSLDTNYGYTF
>many|TRBV11-2|.|TRBJ2-3
TGTGCCAGCAGCTCGGGTCGGGCAGATACGCAGTATTTT
CASSSGRADTQYF
>.|TRBV15|TRBD1|TRBJ1-2
TGTGCCACCAGCACCGGACAGGTCGAAAGGGGCGGCTACACCTTC
CATSTGQVERGGYTF
>once|TRBV12-3/TRBV12-4|.|TRBJ2-5
TGTGCCAGCATACAGGCCTGTCAAGAGACCCAGTACTTC
CASIQACQETQYF
>many|TRBV6-5|.|TRBJ2-7
TGTGCCAGCAGTTACTCGCGAAGCCCGGACGAGCAGTACTTC
CASSYSRSPDEQYF
>.|TRBV7-9|TRBD2|TRBJ2-7
TGTGCCAGCAGCCTCGGACTAGTCTACGAGCAGTACTTC
CASSLGLVYEQYF
>.|TRBV20-1|TRBD2|TRBJ2-5
TGCAGTGCGCCTGGACTAGCGGGGGAGGAGACCCAGTATTTC
CSAPGLAGEETQYF
>.|TRBV6-5|.|TRBJ1-1
TGTGTCAACAGTCTCGGACGCATGAACGCTGAAGCTTTCTTT
CVNSLGRMNAEAFF
>.|TRBV11-2|.|TRBJ2-2
TGTGCCAGCAGCTTAGGGGCGACCGTAATCACCACCGGGGAGCTGTTTTTT
CASSLGATVITTGELFF
>many|TRBV28|.|TRBJ1-6
TGTGCCAGCAGTTTTTCTTCACCCCTCCACTTT
CASSFSSPLHF
>.|TRBV5-1|TRBD1|TRBJ1-6
TGCGCCAACAGCTACGGGGACAGCGGGAATTCACCCCTCCACTTT
CANSYGDSGNSPLHF
>.|TRBV4-1|TRBD1|TRBJ1-2
TGCGCCAGCAGCCGACAGAGGAGGGGGCCTCTTGGCAACACCTTC
CASSRQRRGPLGNTF
>many|TRBV29-1|TRBD1|TRBJ2-4
TGCAGCGCAAAGGGACAGGGAGAGAGTTTAGCCAAAAACATTCAGTACTTC
CSAKGQGESLAKNIQYF
>many|TRBV29-1|TRBD2|TRBJ2-2
TGCAGCGTCGGACTAGCGGGAGGCACCGGGGAGCTGTTTTTT
CSVGLAGGTGELFF
>.|TRBV20-1|.|TRBJ1-2
TGCAGTGCTAGAGATCCCGGACAGAGTAACCATGGCTACACCTTC
CSARDPGQSNHGYTF
>many|TRBV24-1|.|TRBJ2-1
TGTGCCACCAGTGATTTGGGGGATAATGAGCAGTTCTTC
CATSDLGDNEQFF
>.|TRBV12-3/TRBV12-4|.|TRBJ2-7
TGTGGCAACACCCTGGCCCCTGGACAGCAGTGCTTC
CGNTLAPGQQCF
>.|TRBV5-1|.|TRBJ2-3
TGCGCCAGCAGCTTGGCACAGGATACGCAGTATTTT
CASSLAQDTQYF
>many|TRBV24-1|.|TRBJ1-2
TGTGCCACCAGTGAAGGGTCCTATGGCTACACCTTC
CATSEGSYGYTF
>.|TRBV7-2|TRBD1|TRBJ2-5
TGTGTCAGCGGTCCCGGGACAGGGGTCGAGACCCAGTACTTC
CVSGPGTGVETQYF
>many|TRBV20-1|.|TRBJ1-4
TGCAGTGCTACAGGGGAGGCTAATGAAAAACTGTTTTTT
CSATGEANEKLFF